This T cell receptor beta chain emerged from a study of radiotherapy plus CTLA-4 blockade in lung cancer. On the study more broadly: Of all patients, around 18% responded objectively and around 31% showed disease control. General study findings and limits: Radiotherapy plus ipilimumab was followed by expansion in blood of tumor-derived TCR clones.

Enrolled patients, whose metastatic non-small-cell lung cancer was chemo-refractory, received focal radiation plus CTLA-4 blockade with ipilimumab. This clone was detected only once. The antigen remains unidentified. Sequencing used immunoSEQ multiplex PCR; TCRdb keeps in-frame clones, though not all of them. Among about 49,000 clones listed, around 69% were seen once. V was shortened by 4 bases and J by 7 bases, with 14 bases between the two germline ends. The CDR3 consists of 13 residues. The germline V gene encodes CDR1 SGHNT and CDR2 YYREEE (reference sequence). The rearrangement links TRBV5-4 to TRBJ1-2; TRBD1 might be the D (5 bases). This TCR was recovered from a human donor with non-small cell lung cancer who had stable disease on radiotherapy plus ipilimumab. Here the sequenced sample was peripheral blood, taken from a patient treated with radiotherapy plus ipilimumab. The CDR3 reads CASSPRVQGGYTF. The DNA for the CDR3 is TGTGCCAGCAGCCCTAGGGTCCAGGGTGGCTACACCTTC.